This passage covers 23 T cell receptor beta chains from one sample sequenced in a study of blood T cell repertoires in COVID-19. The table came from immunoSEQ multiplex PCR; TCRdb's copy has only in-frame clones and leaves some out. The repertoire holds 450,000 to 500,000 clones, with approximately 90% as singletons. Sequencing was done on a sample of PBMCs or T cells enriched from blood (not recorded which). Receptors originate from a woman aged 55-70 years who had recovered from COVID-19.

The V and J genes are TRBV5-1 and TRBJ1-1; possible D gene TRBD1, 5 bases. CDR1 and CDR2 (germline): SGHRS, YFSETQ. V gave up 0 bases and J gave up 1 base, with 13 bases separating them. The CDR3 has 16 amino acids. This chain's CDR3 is CASSLAEGRGNTEAFF. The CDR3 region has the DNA TGCGCCAGCAGCTTGGCGGAGGGGAGGGGGAACACTGAAGCTTTCTTT.

CDR3 in DNA: TGTGCCAGCAGCCAAGATCCCGGGACAGGGCACCACTTT. Residues: CASSQDPGTGHHF. The chain couples TRBV3-1 (or the pseudogene TRBV3-2) to TRBJ1-6; 9 bases match TRBD1. From germline, CDR1 is LGHDT and CDR2 YNNKEL (reference sequence). CDR3 length: 13 residues. J was trimmed by 18 bases and V by 0 bases; bases with no gene match: 6.

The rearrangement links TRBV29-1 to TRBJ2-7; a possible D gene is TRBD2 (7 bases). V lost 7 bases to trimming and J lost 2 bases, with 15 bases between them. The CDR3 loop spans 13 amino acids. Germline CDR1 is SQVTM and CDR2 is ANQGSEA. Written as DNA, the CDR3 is TGCAGCGCCCTGGGAGGGGACACCTACGAGCAGTACGTC. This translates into CSALGGDTYEQYV.

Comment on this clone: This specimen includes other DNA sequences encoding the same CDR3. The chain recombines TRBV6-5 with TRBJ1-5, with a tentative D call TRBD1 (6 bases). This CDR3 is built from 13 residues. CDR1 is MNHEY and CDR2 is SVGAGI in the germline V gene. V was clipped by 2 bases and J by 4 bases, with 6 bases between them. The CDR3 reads CASSYTGNQPQHF. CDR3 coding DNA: TGTGCCAGCAGTTACACAGGGAATCAGCCCCAGCATTTT.

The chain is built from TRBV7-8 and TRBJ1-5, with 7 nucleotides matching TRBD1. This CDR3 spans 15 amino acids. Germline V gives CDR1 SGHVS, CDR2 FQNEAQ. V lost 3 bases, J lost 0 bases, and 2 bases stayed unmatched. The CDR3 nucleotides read TGTGCCAGCAGCTTCGGGACAGCTAGCAATCAGCCCCAGCATTTT. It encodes CASSFGTASNQPQHF.

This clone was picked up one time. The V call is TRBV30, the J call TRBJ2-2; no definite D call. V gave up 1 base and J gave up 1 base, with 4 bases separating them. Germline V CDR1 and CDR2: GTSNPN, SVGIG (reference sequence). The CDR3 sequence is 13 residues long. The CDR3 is CAWSGLNTGELFF. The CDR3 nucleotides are TGTGCCTGGAGTGGACTGAACACCGGGGAGCTGTTTTTT.

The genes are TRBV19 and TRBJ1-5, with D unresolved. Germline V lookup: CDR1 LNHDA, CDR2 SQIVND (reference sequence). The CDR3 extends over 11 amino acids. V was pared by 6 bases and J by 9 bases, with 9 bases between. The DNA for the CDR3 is TGTGCCAGTAGCCCCGGCGGGCCCCAGCATTTT. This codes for CASSPGGPQHF.

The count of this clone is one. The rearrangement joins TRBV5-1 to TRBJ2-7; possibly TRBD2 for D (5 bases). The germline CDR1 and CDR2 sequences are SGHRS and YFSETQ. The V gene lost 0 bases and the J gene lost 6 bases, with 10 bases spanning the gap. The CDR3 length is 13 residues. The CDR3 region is CASSLEHGGEQYF. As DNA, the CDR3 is TGCGCCAGCAGCTTGGAACACGGAGGCGAGCAGTACTTC.

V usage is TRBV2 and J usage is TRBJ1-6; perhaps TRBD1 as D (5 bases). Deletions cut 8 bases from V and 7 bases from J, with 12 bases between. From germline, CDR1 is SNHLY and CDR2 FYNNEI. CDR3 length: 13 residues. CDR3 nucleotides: TGTGCCAGCTATGGGGAGGGGAATTCACCCCTCCACTTT. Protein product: CASYGEGNSPLHF. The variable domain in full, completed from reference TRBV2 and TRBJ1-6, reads EPEVTQTPSHQVTQMGQEVILRCVPISNHLYFYWYRQILGQKVEFLVSFYNNEISEKSEIFDDQFSVERPDGSNFTLKIRSTKLEDSAMYFCASYGEGNSPLHFGNGTRLTVT.

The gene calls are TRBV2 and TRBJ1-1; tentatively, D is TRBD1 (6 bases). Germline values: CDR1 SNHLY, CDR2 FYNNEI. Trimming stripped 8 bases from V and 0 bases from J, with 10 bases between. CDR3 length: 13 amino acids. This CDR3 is CASHREMNTEAFF. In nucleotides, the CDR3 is TGTGCCAGCCACAGGGAGATGAACACTGAAGCTTTCTTT.

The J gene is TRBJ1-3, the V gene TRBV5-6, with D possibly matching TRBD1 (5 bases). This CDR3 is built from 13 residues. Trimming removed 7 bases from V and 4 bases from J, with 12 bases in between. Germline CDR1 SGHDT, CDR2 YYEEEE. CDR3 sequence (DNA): TGTGCCAGCTACAGGTTGTCAGGAAACACCATATATTTT. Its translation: CASYRLSGNTIYF.

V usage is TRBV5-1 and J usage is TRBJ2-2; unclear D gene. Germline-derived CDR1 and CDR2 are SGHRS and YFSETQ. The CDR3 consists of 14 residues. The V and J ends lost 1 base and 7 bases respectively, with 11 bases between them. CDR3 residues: CASSLLEGYGELFF. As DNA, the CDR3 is TGCGCCAGCAGCTTGCTAGAAGGATACGGGGAGCTGTTTTTT.

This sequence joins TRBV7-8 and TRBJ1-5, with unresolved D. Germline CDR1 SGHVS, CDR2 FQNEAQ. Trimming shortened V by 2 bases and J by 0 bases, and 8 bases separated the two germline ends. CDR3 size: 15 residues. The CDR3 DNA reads TGTGCCAGCAGCTTAAGGGAGATTAGCAATCAGCCCCAGCATTTT. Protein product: CASSLREISNQPQHF.

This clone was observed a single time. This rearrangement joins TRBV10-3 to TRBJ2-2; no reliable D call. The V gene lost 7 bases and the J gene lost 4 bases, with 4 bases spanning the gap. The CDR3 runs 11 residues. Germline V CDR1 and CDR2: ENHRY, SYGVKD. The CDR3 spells CAITRTGELFF. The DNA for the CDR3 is TGTGCCATCACCCGCACCGGGGAGCTGTTTTTT.

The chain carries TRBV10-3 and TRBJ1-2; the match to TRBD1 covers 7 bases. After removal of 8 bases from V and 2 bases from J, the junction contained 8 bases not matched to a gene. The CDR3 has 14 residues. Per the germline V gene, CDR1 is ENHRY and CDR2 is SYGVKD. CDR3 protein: CAIRDSQTNYGYTF. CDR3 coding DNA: TGTGCCATCCGGGACAGCCAAACAAACTATGGCTACACCTTC.

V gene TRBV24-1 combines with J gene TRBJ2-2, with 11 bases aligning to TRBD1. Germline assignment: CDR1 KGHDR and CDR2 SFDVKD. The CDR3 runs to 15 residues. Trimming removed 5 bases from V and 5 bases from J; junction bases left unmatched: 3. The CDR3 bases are TGTGCCACCAGTGGGACAGGGGGCAAAACCGGGGAGCTGTTTTTT. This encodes CATSGTGGKTGELFF.

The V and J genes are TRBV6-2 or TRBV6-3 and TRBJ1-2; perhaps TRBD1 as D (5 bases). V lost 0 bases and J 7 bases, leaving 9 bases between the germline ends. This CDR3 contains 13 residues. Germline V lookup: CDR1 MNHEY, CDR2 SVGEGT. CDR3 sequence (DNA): TGTGCCAGCAGTTACTCGGGGCAAGGTGGCTACACCTTC. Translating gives CASSYSGQGGYTF.

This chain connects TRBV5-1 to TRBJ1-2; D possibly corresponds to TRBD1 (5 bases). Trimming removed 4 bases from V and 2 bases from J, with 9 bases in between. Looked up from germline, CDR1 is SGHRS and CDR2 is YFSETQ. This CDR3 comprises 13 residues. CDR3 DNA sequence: TGCGCCAGCAGCCCTAGGGGAAACTATGGCTACACCTTC. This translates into CASSPRGNYGYTF.

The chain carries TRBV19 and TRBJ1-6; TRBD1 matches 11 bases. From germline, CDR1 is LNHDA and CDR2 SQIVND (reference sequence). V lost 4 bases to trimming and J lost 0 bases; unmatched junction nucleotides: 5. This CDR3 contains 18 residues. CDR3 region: CASSRRTGGFSYNSPLHF. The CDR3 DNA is TGTGCCAGTAGTAGAAGGACAGGGGGCTTCTCCTATAATTCACCCCTCCACTTT.

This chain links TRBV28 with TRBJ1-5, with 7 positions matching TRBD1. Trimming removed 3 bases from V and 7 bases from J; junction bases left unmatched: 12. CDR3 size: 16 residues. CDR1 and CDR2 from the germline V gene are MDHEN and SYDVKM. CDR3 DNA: TGTGCCAGCAGTTTCCGACAGGGAGTAAGGCACCAGCCCCAGCATTTT. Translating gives CASSFRQGVRHQPQHF.

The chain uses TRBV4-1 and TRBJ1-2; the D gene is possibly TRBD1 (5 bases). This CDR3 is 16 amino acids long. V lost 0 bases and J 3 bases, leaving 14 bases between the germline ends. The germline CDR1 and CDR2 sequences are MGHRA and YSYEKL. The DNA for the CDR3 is TGCGCCAGCAGCCAAGATCGCGCAGGGTCCTACTATGGCTACACCTTC. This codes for CASSQDRAGSYYGYTF.

CDR3 nucleotide sequence: TGCGCCAGCGCATATGGACAGGGTTTGGGCGAGCAGTACTTC. Translated: CASAYGQGLGEQYF. This chain joins TRBV5-1 and TRBJ2-7, with 8 bases fitting TRBD1. Germline V gene data show CDR1 as SGHRS and CDR2 as YFSETQ. The CDR3 spans 14 residues. V lost 7 bases and J lost 6; bases outside the gene matches: 12.

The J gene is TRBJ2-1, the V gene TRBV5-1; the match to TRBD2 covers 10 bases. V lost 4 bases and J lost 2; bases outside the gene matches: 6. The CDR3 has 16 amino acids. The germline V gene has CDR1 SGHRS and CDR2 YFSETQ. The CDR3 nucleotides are TGCGCCAGCAGCACTGCTAGCGGGGGTCCCTACAATGAGCAGTTCTTC. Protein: CASSTASGGPYNEQFF.